This T cell receptor beta chain was captured in a study of graft-versus-host responses after intestinal transplantation. Of note for this clone: Its matching antigen is unknown.

Whole-study findings and limits: GvH clones appeared in recipient marrow, some first in ileum or blood. An association linked early post-transplant HvG declines with peak circulating GvH clone levels. Some patients had graft-donor T cell macrochimerism, and their allografts showed high graft-versus-host to host-versus-graft clonal ratios.

Only in-frame clones appear in the TCRdb table, and some are missing; sequencing was by immunoSEQ multiplex PCR. Among about 59,000 clones listed, 90% to 95% were seen once. Germline V gene data show CDR1 as WNHNN and CDR2 as SYGVQD (reference sequence). This CDR3 has 12 residues. Trimming shortened V by 9 bases and J by 4 bases, and 12 bases separated the two germline ends. The source is a human donor who was the organ donor for an intestinal transplant. The specimen comprised unstimulated CD4+ T cells sorted from spleen or lymph node cells, sampled before transplant. This chain uses TRBV10-1 with TRBJ1-1, with unresolved D. CDR3 sequence reads: CARSSGFTEAFF. The CDR3 region has the DNA TGCGCCAGGTCCTCTGGGTTCACTGAAGCTTTCTTT.